The T cell receptor (beta chain) under discussion was sequenced for a study of T cell clones after liver transplantation (dated by TCRdb to 2018 to 2020). In terms of the full investigation: ITN030ST, the source of the samples, was a randomized trial that attempted immunosuppression withdrawal within 2 years of liver transplantation. Subjects received no induction therapy and standard immunosuppression until randomization at 12-24 months post-transplant. As an antigen-independent comparator for the donor-reactive sequences, third party-reactive TCRbeta sequences from pre-transplant MLRs were identified as well. A cohort of 8 liver transplant recipients was studied, of whom 3 were classified as tolerant and 5 as non-tolerant. After a pre-transplant mixed lymphocyte reaction, TCRbeta sequencing was used to pinpoint donor-reactive T cell clones, which were subsequently tracked in post-transplant blood. To count as tolerant, a recipient had to stay completely off immunosuppression for at least one year without liver enzymes climbing beyond twice the upper limit of normal. Blood samples were collected pre-transplant, pre-randomization before withdrawal, and post-randomization after either full withdrawal or failed withdrawal. Three of the eight recipients were HCV-positive; the others were transplanted for non-autoimmune, non-viral indications.

Frozen genomic DNA underwent high-throughput TCRbeta CDR3 sequencing by immunoSEQ, including PCR amplification, mapping, bias correction and internal controls. On the authors' methods: Productive rearrangements were retained, and unique TCRbeta sequences were defined by the CDR3 nucleotide sequence together with the V and J gene. Donor-reactive sequences required at least 5-fold expansion in CFSE-low cells versus unstimulated pre-transplant cells and at least 0.01% frequency. Per-subject minimum frequency thresholds, based on the lowest-template unstimulated sample, ensured at least 90% detection power. Jensen-Shannon divergence between the top 1000 TCRbeta sequences after and before transplant was used to measure repertoire turnover. Changes in detection of donor-reactive sequences were assessed with two-sided Fisher's exact tests. This immuneACCESS table, as held by TCRdb, lists in-frame sequences with V and J called but not all clones. Of the missing ones, under half trace to an unresolved V gene in checked studies; the others have no known cause. The V and J calls and clone size come from that table; D and trimming were worked out from the DNA. Across this sample there are 20,000 to 25,000 clones, with about 70% seen only once. The top ten hold roughly 2.8% of the sample.

What the work shows at the level of the full study, not this receptor alone: In most of the 8 subjects, regardless of tolerance or HCV status, circulating donor-reactive CD4 TCRbeta sequences dropped significantly post-transplant. In two subjects, low numbers of available donor cells limited the measurable donor-reactive repertoire. Donor-reactive sequences decreased more than third party-reactive sequences, which suggests partial antigen-specific deletion that was not related to withdrawal success. Once repertoire turnover was taken into account, donor-reactive detection showed a significant reduction for CD4 in 7 of 8 subjects and for CD8 in 8 of 8. The conclusions were considered preliminary, being limited by small, heterogeneous patient numbers and non-standardized post-transplant time points. Because allograft tissue specimens were not available, migration of donor-reactive T cells into the graft, rather than deletion, may have occurred.

In the case of this clone: There is no known antigen for this receptor. No much larger clone exists at a distance of one base, and base qualities are not known.

This specimen's time point label, interpreted: pre-transplant. Thawed unstimulated PBMCs were stained for CD3, CD4 and CD8 and FACS-sorted into CD3+CD4+ and CD3+CD8+ populations. Randomization to immunosuppression withdrawal applied to every one of the 8 studied subjects. The Qiagen DNeasy Blood and Tissue Kit was used for genomic DNA isolation. The sequencing here drew on CD4+ T cells from blood, taken before liver transplant. The clonotype was recovered from a human donor who received a liver transplant.

The sequenced DNA is TGTGCCAGCAGTCCCCTCAGGATTTACAATGAGCAGTTCTTC. It translates to CASSPLRIYNEQFF. The chain couples TRBV6-1 to TRBJ2-1; there is no confident call for the D gene. CDR1 MNHNS and CDR2 SASEGT were looked up in the germline V gene. The cysteine opens and the phenylalanine closes a CDR3 of 14 amino acids. Only the CDR3 part of the read is kept: 42 bases, read in frame from the first base. V drops 5 bases and J drops 4 bases, leaving 12 bases in between.